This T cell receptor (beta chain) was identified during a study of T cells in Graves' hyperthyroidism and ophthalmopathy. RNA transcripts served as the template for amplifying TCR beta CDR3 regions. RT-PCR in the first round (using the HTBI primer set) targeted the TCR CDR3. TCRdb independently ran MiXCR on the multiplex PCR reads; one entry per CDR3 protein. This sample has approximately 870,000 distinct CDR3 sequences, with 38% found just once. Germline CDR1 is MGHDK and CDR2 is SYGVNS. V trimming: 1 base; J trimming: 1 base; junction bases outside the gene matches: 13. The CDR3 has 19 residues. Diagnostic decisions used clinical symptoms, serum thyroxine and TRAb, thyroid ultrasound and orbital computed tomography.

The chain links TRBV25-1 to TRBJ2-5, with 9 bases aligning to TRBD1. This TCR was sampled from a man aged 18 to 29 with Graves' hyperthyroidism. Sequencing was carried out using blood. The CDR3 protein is CASSESLLLTGGIQETQYF. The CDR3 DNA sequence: TGTGCCAGCAGTGAATCCTTACTCCTGACAGGGGGTATCCAAGAGACCCAGTACTTC. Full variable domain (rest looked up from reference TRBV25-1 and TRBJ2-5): EADIYQTPRYLVIGTGKKITLECSQTMGHDKMYWYQQDPGMELHLIHYSYGVNSTEKGDLSSESTVSRIRTEHFPLTLESARPSHTSQYLCASSESLLLTGGIQETQYFGPGTRLLVL.